This T cell receptor (beta chain) was retrieved from a study of human T cells and chemical hapten exposure. Across the whole study: Upper inner arm skin measuring approximately 2 cm by approximately 2 cm received 2% DPC for sensitization.

Findings of the study overall: Patch test score rose with PT1 expanded TCR count, significant at thresholds 8, 16 and 32, not 4.

Worth noting for this clonotype: What it binds is unknown.

Time point here: patch test 3, about 24 weeks after DPC sensitization. Treatment described: therapeutic diphenylcyclopropenone sensitization with weekly scalp DPC. Blood collection took place prior to placing each patch test. It was unfractionated whole blood from which total RNA was extracted. This CDR3 has 14 amino acids. J gave up 1 base and V 3 bases, and 4 bases lay outside the gene matches. From germline, CDR1 is SGHRS and CDR2 YFSETQ. TCRdb ran MiXCR on the RACE reads and lists one entry per CDR3 protein. The table records 97,000 or so distinct CDR3 sequences, about 28% of them present only once.

V is TRBV5-1 and J is TRBJ2-7, with 7 bases identical to TRBD1. Material: whole blood, obtained in connection with sensitization to the hapten diphenylcyclopropenone (DPC). This TCR was sampled from a man aged 40-49 years with alopecia areata. Some clones in this sample may be carry-over from other donors' samples. The CDR3 DNA sequence: TGCGCCAGCAGCTCCATGACAGGGTCCTACGAGCAGTACTTC. It codes for CASSSMTGSYEQYF.